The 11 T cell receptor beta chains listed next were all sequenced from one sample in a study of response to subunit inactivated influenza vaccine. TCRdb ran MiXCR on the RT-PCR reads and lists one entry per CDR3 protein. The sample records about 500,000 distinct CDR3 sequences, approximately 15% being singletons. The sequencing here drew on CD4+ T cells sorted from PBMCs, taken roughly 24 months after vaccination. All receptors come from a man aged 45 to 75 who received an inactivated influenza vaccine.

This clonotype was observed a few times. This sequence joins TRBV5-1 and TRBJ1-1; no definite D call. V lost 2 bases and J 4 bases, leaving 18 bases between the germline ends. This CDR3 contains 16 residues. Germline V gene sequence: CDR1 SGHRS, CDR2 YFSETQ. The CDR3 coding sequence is TGCGCCAGCAGCTTTGGAAGAGTCGGCGGGTTCACTGAAGCTTTCTTT. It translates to CASSFGRVGGFTEAFF.

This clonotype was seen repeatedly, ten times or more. CDR3 DNA: TGCGCCAGCAGCAAACAGGGGGGGACCTACAATGAGCAGTTCTTC. Protein sequence: CASSKQGGTYNEQFF. V is TRBV5-1 and J is TRBJ2-1; tentative D call: TRBD1 (8 bases). Germline V lookup: CDR1 SGHRS, CDR2 YFSETQ. The V gene lost 4 bases and the J gene lost 2 bases, with 13 bases spanning the gap. CDR3 length: 15 residues.

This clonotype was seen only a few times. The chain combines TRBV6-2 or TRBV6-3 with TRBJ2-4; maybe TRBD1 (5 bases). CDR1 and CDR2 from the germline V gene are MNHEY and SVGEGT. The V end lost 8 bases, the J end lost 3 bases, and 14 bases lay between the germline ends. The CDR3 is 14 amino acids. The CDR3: CASEAQAGKNIQYF. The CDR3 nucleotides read TGTGCCAGCGAAGCACAGGCAGGCAAAAACATTCAGTACTTC.

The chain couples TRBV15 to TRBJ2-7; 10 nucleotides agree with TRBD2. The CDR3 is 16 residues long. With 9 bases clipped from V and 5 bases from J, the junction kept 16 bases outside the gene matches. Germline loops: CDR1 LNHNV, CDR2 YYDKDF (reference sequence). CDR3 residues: CATVPASKREGDEQYF. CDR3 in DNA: TGTGCCACTGTCCCGGCTAGTAAGCGGGAGGGCGACGAGCAGTACTTC.

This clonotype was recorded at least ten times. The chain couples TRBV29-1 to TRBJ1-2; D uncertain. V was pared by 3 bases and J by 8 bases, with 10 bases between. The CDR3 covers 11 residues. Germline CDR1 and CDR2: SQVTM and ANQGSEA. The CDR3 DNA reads TGCAGCGTTGAGTCCACAGAAGGCTACACCTTC. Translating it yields CSVESTEGYTF. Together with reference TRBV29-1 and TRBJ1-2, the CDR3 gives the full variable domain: SAVISQKPSRDICQRGTSLTIQCQVDSQVTMMFWYRQQPGQSLTLIATANQGSEATYESGFVIDKFPISRPNLTFSTLTVSNMSPEDSSIYLCSVESTEGYTFGSGTRLTVV.

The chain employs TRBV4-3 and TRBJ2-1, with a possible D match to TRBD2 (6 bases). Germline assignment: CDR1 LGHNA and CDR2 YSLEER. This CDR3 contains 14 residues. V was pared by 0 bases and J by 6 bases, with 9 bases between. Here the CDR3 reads CASSQDRGSNEQFF. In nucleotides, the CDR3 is TGCGCCAGCAGCCAAGACCGGGGGAGCAATGAGCAGTTCTTC.

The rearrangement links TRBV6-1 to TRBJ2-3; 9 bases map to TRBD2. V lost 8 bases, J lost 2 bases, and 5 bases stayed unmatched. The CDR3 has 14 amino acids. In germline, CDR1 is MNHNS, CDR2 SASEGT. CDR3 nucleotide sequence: TGTGCCAGCCGACTAGCGGTCTTCACAGATACGCAGTATTTT. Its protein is CASRLAVFTDTQYF.

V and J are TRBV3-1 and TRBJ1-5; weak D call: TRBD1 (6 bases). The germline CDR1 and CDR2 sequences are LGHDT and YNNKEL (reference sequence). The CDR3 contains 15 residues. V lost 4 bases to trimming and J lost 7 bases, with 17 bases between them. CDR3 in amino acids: CASSRGRGLGQPQHF. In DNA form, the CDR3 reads TGTGCCAGCAGCCGGGGCAGGGGATTAGGCCAGCCCCAGCATTTT.

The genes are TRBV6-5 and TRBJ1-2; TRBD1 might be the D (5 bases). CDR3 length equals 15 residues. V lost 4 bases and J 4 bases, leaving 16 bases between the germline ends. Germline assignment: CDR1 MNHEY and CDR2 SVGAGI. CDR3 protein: CASSSITREGYGYTF. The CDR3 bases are TGTGCCAGCAGTTCTATCACCAGGGAAGGCTATGGCTACACCTTC.

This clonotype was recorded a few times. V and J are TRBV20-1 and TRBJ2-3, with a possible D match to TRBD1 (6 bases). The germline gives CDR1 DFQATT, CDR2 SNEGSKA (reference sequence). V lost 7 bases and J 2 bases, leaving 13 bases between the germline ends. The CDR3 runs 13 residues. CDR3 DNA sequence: TGCAGTGTTGGACAGACTGACACAGATACGCAGTATTTT. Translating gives CSVGQTDTDTQYF.

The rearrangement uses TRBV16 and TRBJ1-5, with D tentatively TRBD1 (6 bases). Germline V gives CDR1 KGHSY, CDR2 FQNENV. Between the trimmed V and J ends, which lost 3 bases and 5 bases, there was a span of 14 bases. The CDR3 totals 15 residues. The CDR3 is CASSQGAGLDQPQHF. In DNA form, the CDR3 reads TGTGCCAGCAGCCAGGGGGCTGGATTGGATCAGCCCCAGCATTTT.